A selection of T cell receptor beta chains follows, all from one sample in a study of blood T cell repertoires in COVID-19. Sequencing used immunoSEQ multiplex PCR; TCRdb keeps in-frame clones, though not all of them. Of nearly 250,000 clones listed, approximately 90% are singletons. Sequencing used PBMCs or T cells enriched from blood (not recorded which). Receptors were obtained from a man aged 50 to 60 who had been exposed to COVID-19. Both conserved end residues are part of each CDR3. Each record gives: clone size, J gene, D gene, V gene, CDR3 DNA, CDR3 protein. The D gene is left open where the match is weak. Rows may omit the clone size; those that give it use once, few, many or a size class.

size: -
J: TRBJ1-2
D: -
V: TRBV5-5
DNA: TGTGCCAGCAGCAGAGTACGGGGGTCCCAGAACTATGGCTACACCTTC
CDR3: CASSRVRGSQNYGYTF

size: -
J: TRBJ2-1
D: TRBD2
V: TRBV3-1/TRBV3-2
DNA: TGTGCCAGCAGCCCAGGGACTAGCGGGACTAACCCGCAGTTCTTC
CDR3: CASSPGTSGTNPQFF

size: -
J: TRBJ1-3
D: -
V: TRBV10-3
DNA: TGTGCCATCAGTGAGTCGATACAGAGCTCTGGAAACACCATATATTTT
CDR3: CAISESIQSSGNTIYF

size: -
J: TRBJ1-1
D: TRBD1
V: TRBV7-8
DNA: TGTGCCAGCAGCTTAGCGCAGACAGGGGACACTGAAGCTTTCTTT
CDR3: CASSLAQTGDTEAFF

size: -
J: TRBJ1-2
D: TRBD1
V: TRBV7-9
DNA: TGTGCCAGCAGCTTAGAAGTCCACAGGGGTGATGGCTACACCTTC
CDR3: CASSLEVHRGDGYTF

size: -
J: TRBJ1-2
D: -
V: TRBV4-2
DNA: TGTGCCAGCAGCCAAGAAGGACAGACCTATGGCTACACCTTC
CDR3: CASSQEGQTYGYTF

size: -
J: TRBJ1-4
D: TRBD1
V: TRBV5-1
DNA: TGCGCCAGCAGCTTCGGCTCGGGACAGGCAGATGAAAAACTGTTTTTT
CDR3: CASSFGSGQADEKLFF

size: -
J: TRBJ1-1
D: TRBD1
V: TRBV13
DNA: TGTGCCAGCAGCTTAGTTTATTGGACAGGGGGCGCGGTGTACACTGAAGCTTTCTTT
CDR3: CASSLVYWTGGAVYTEAFF

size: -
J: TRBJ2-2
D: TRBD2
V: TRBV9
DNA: TGTGCCAGCAGCGTAGTCGGGGGGGCGAACACCGGGGAGCTGTTTTTT
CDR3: CASSVVGGANTGELFF

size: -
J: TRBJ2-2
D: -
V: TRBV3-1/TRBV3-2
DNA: TGTGCCAGCAGAAGGGACTTCTCCACCGGGGAGCTGTTTTTT
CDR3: CASRRDFSTGELFF

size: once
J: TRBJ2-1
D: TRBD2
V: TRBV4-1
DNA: TGCGCCAGCAGCCAAGTCGCGCTAGCGGGAGTCCATTATGAGCAGTTCTTC
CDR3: CASSQVALAGVHYEQFF

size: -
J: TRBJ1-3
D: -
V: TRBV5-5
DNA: TGTGCCAGCAGCTTACAGGGTTACTCTGGAAACACCATATATTTT
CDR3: CASSLQGYSGNTIYF

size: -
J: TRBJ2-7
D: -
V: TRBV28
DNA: TGTGCCAGCAGTTTTACTGGTGGGGGCTTTATCTCCTACGAGCAGTACTTC
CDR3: CASSFTGGGFISYEQYF

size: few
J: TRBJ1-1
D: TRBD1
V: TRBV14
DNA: TGTGCCAGCAGCCCAAACCGGGACAGGAGGGGTACTGAAGCTTTCTTT
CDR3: CASSPNRDRRGTEAFF

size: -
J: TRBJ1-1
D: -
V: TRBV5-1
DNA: TGCGCCAGCAGCTTGGTAGGAGGGAAGGACACTGAAGCTTTCTTT
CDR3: CASSLVGGKDTEAFF

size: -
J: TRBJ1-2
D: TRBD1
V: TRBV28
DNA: TGTGCCAGCAGACTCACCGACAGGGATCCGAATGGCTACACCTTC
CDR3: CASRLTDRDPNGYTF

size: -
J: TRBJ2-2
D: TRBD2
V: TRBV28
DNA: TGTGCCAGTAGTCAGCGGCGGGGGGACACCGGGGAGCTGTTTTTT
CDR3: CASSQRRGDTGELFF

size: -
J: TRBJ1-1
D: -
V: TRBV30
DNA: TGTGCCTGGAGTGTCGTCGACAGTTCGTCTACTGAAGCTTTCTTT
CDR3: CAWSVVDSSSTEAFF

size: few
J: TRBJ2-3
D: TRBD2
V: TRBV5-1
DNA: TGCGCCAGCAAACGAGAGCGGGGGGGCTTAGGAGATACGCAGTATTTT
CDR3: CASKRERGGLGDTQYF

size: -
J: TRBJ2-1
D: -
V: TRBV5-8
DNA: TGTGCCAGCACTCAATTTAGCGGATGGGAAGGCTATGAGCAGTTCTTC
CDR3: CASTQFSGWEGYEQFF

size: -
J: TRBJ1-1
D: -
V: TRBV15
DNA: TGTGCCACCAGTCCGCAAGGGTGGGGACTTGGAGCTTTCTTT
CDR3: CATSPQGWGLGAFF

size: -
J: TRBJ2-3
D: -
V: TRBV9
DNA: TGTGCCAGCAGCGTAGGAGGGTACGCAGATACGCAGTATTTT
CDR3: CASSVGGYADTQYF

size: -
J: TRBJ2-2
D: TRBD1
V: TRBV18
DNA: TGTGCCAGCTCAGTTGACCGGGACAGGGGTACGTCCGGGGAGCTGTTTTTT
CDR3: CASSVDRDRGTSGELFF

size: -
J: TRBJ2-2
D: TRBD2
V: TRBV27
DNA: TGTGCCAGCATAAGCAAAGCGGGGGTCCACACCGGGGAGCTGTTTTTT
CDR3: CASISKAGVHTGELFF

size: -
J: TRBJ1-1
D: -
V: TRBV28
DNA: TGTGCCAGCAGTTTAACAGGTAACACTGAAGCTTTCTTT
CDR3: CASSLTGNTEAFF

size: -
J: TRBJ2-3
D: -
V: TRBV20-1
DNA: TGCAGTGCTAGTCATCGGAGGAACATATACACAGATACGCAGTATTTT
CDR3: CSASHRRNIYTDTQYF

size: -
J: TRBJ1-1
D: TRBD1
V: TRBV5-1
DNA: TGCGCCAGCAGCTTAACAGGGGGGAACACTGAAGCTTTCTTT
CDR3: CASSLTGGNTEAFF

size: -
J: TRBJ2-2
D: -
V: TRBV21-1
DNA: TGTGCCAGCAGCCCGGGACAGCGACCCACGAAATACACCGGGGAGCTGTTTTTT
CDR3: CASSPGQRPTKYTGELFF

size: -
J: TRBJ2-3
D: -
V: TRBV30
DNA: TGTGCCTTGGGGCGGGATCACACAGATACGCAGTATTTT
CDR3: CALGRDHTDTQYF

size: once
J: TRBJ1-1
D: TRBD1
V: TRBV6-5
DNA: TGTGCCAGCAGTTACTCCGCAGGGGGAACTGAAGCTTTCTTT
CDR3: CASSYSAGGTEAFF

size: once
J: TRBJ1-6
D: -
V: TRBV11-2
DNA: TGTGCCAGCAGCCCACACAGACTACCAAATTCACCCCTCCACTTT
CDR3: CASSPHRLPNSPLHF

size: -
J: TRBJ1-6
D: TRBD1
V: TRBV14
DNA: TGTGCCAGCAGCCAAGATCCGGGACAGGCGGATAATTCACCCCTCCACTTT
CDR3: CASSQDPGQADNSPLHF

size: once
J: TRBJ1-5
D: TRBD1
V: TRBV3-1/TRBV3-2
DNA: TGTGCCAGCAGCCAGGGGACAGGGGAGTTTCAGCCCCAGCATTTT
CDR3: CASSQGTGEFQPQHF

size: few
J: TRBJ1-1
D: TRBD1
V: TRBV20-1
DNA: TGCAGTGCTAGTGACAGGGCTGAAGCTTTCTTT
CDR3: CSASDRAEAFF

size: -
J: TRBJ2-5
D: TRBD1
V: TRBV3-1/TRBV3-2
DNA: TGTGCCAGCAGCCATCACCCGGGACAGGGGATTTTAGAGACCCAGTACTTC
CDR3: CASSHHPGQGILETQYF

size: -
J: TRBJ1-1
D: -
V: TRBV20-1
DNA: TGCAGTGCTAGTTATCTTGGACTAACTAACACTGAAGCTTTCTTT
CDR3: CSASYLGLTNTEAFF

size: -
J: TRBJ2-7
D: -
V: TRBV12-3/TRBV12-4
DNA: TGTGCCAGCAGTTTACACACCCGCTACGAGCAGTACTTC
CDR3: CASSLHTRYEQYF

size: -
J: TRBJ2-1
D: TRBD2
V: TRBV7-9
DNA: TGTGCCAGCAGCTTGGTTAGCGGGAGCTCCTACAATGAGCAGTTCTTC
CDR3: CASSLVSGSSYNEQFF

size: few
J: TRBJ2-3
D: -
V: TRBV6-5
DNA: TGTGCCAGCAGCCCGGGGACTAGCACAGATACGCAGTATTTT
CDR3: CASSPGTSTDTQYF

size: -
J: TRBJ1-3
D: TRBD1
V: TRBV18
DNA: TGTGCCAGCTCCCCGACACCGGGACAGACCTCTGGAAACACCATATATTTT
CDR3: CASSPTPGQTSGNTIYF

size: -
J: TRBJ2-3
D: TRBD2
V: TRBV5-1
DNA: TGCGCCAGCAGATTAGCGGGAGGAGGCACAGATACGCAGTATTTT
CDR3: CASRLAGGGTDTQYF

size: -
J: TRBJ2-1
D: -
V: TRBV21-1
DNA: TGTGCCAGCAGCATAAAAGGACTAGCGGGAGGCGGTGAGCAGTTCTTC
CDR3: CASSIKGLAGGGEQFF

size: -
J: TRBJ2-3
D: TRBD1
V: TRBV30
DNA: TGTGCCTGGAATCCGACAGGGAGCACAGATACGCAGTATTTT
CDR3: CAWNPTGSTDTQYF

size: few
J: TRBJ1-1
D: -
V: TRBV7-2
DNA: TGTGCCAGCTCGCCGAGGCGGTTGAACACTGAAGCTTTCTTT
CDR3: CASSPRRLNTEAFF

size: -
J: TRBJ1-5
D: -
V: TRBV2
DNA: TGTGCCAGCAGTGATAAGTCAGGGGCTCAGCCCCAGCATTTT
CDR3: CASSDKSGAQPQHF

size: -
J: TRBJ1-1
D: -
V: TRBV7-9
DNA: TGTGCCAGCTTAGAGGGTTTGGGGACTGAAGCTTTCTTT
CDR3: CASLEGLGTEAFF

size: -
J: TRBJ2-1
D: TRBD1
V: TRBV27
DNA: TGTGCCAGCAGTCTGGGACAGCCTTTCTACAATGAGCAGTTCTTC
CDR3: CASSLGQPFYNEQFF

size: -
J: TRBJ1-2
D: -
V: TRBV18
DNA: TGTGCCAGCTCATCGGGACTCCTTCTGAACTATGGCTACACCTTC
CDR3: CASSSGLLLNYGYTF

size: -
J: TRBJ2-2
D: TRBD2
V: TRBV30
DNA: TGTGCCTGGAGTGGGAGCGGGGCCACCGGGGAGCTGTTTTTT
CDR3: CAWSGSGATGELFF